Listed below are T cell receptor beta chains from one sample, sequenced in a study of OX40 agonist ivuxolimab in advanced cancers. Assay: immunoSEQ multiplex PCR; the TCRdb copy retains only in-frame clones and omits some. The repertoire holds about 87,000 clones, around nine tenths seen once, with under 2% in the top ten. The source was CD4+ or CD8+ T cells sorted from blood, collected in a trial of the OX40 agonist ivuxolimab. These receptors all stem from an adult with an advanced solid tumor such as melanoma, head and neck, liver or kidney cancer. The CDR3 runs from the conserved cysteine through the conserved F or W. A D gene is named only where the DNA matches it firmly.

CDR3 DNA: TGCGCCAGCAGCCAAGGCCCTCTTGGCTATGGCTACACCTTC
CDR3 protein: CASSQGPLGYGYTF
J gene: TRBJ1-2
V gene: TRBV4-1
D gene: NA

CDR3 DNA: TGCAGCGCCTGGACTAGCGGGAGGATCACCGGGGAGCTGTTTTTT
CDR3 protein: CSAWTSGRITGELFF
J gene: TRBJ2-2
V gene: TRBV29-1
D gene: TRBD2

CDR3 DNA: TGCAGCGCCACTCCTAGCGGTGCTCGAGGTACGCAGTATTTT
CDR3 protein: CSATPSGARGTQYF
J gene: TRBJ2-3
V gene: TRBV29-1
D gene: TRBD2

CDR3 DNA: TGTGCCAGCAGCTTGAGGAGACAGGGCGGCTACACCTTC
CDR3 protein: CASSLRRQGGYTF
J gene: TRBJ1-2
V gene: TRBV5-6
D gene: TRBD1

CDR3 DNA: TGTGCCAGCAGTTTCACGACAGGGCCGGCTGAAGCTTTCTTT
CDR3 protein: CASSFTTGPAEAFF
J gene: TRBJ1-1
V gene: TRBV6-5
D gene: TRBD1

CDR3 DNA: TGTGCCAGCAGTGACCTTATGACCCAAAGCACAGATACGCAGTATTTT
CDR3 protein: CASSDLMTQSTDTQYF
J gene: TRBJ2-3
V gene: TRBV25-1
D gene: NA

CDR3 DNA: TGTGCCAGCACCGCAGGCTCCTATAATTCACCCCTCCACTTT
CDR3 protein: CASTAGSYNSPLHF
J gene: TRBJ1-6
V gene: TRBV27
D gene: NA

CDR3 DNA: TGCGCCAGCACCCCGGGAGGTAGCGGAAATGAGCAGTTCTTC
CDR3 protein: CASTPGGSGNEQFF
J gene: TRBJ2-1
V gene: TRBV4-1
D gene: TRBD2

CDR3 DNA: TGTGCCAGCAGTTTAAGGGGGCTAGCGGGAGGGCTACAAGAGACCCAGTACTTC
CDR3 protein: CASSLRGLAGGLQETQYF
J gene: TRBJ2-5
V gene: TRBV27
D gene: TRBD2

CDR3 DNA: TGTGCCAGCAGCTTATCCCCGGGAACTAATGAAAAACTGTTTTTT
CDR3 protein: CASSLSPGTNEKLFF
J gene: TRBJ1-4
V gene: TRBV7-2
D gene: NA

CDR3 DNA: TGCGCCAGCAGCAGGGGACTAGCGGGAGGGCATGACGAGCAGTACTTC
CDR3 protein: CASSRGLAGGHDEQYF
J gene: TRBJ2-7
V gene: TRBV5-1
D gene: TRBD2

CDR3 DNA: TGTGCCAGCAGCTTACCGGGACAGGGGGCGGGTGGCTACACCTTC
CDR3 protein: CASSLPGQGAGGYTF
J gene: TRBJ1-2
V gene: TRBV7-8
D gene: TRBD1

CDR3 DNA: TGTGCCAGTAGACGGACATCGACAGGGTCTGGAAACACCATATATTTT
CDR3 protein: CASRRTSTGSGNTIYF
J gene: TRBJ1-3
V gene: TRBV19
D gene: TRBD1

CDR3 DNA: TGTGCCAGCTCAGCCAATTCACCCCTCCACTTT
CDR3 protein: CASSANSPLHF
J gene: TRBJ1-6
V gene: TRBV18
D gene: NA

CDR3 DNA: TGCAGCGTTGCGGTTGGGGATACGCAGTATTTT
CDR3 protein: CSVAVGDTQYF
J gene: TRBJ2-3
V gene: TRBV29-1
D gene: NA

CDR3 DNA: TGTGCCACCATGGACAGTGTCTACACCGGGGAGCTGTTTTTT
CDR3 protein: CATMDSVYTGELFF
J gene: TRBJ2-2
V gene: TRBV19
D gene: NA

CDR3 DNA: TGTGCCAGCAGGCCGGGGACAGGGACGAACTATGGCTACACCTTC
CDR3 protein: CASRPGTGTNYGYTF
J gene: TRBJ1-2
V gene: TRBV5-4
D gene: TRBD1